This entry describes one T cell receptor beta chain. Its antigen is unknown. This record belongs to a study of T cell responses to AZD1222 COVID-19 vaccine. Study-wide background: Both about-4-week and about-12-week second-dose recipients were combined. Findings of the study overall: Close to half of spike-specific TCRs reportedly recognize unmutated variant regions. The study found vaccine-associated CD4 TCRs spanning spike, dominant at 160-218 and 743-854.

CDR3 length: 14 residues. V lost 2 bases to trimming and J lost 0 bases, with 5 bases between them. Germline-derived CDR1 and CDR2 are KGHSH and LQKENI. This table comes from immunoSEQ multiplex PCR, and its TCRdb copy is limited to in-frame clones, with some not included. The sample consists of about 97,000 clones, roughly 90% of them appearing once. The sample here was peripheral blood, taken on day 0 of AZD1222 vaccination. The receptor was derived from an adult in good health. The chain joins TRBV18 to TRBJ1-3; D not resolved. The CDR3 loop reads CASSPADSGNTIYF. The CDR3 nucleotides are TGTGCCAGCTCACCAGCAGACTCTGGAAACACCATATATTTT.